Listed below are T cell receptor beta chains from one sample, sequenced in a study of CD8 T cells in Susac syndrome. Each CDR3 protein gets one entry after TCRdb re-called the immunoSEQ multiplex PCR reads with MiXCR. The sample consists of roughly 200,000 distinct CDR3 sequences, 85% to 95% of them appearing once. Material: CD4+ T cells from PBMCs. Source of these receptors: a human donor in good health. Each CDR3 is given with its conserved first and last residue. A D gene is named only where the DNA matches it firmly. Some rows have no size entry. The others give once, few or many, or a class for an expanded clone.

CDR3aa	CDR3nt	v_gene	d_gene	abundance	j_gene
CSATDAAPGDQPQHF	TGCAGTGCTACCGATGCGGCGCCTGGGGATCAGCCCCAGCATTTT	TRBV20-1	NA	NA	TRBJ1-5
CASSYRRAQPKNIQYF	TGTGCCAGCAGTTACCGTCGGGCACAACCCAAAAACATTCAGTACTTC	TRBV6-5	NA	NA	TRBJ2-4
CASSVDRTETQYF	TGTGCCAGCAGTGTGGACAGGACGGAGACCCAGTACTTC	TRBV7-2	TRBD1	once	TRBJ2-5
CSVEGFYGSTDTQYF	TGCAGCGTTGAAGGATTTTACGGTAGCACAGATACGCAGTATTTT	TRBV29-1	NA	NA	TRBJ2-3
CATRDRYTDTQYF	TGTGCCACCCGGGACAGATACACAGATACGCAGTATTTT	TRBV24-1	TRBD1	NA	TRBJ2-3
CSVEAEGRENIQYF	TGCAGCGTTGAAGCGGAGGGACGGGAAAACATTCAGTACTTC	TRBV29-1	NA	NA	TRBJ2-4
CASSTKYRVDGYTF	TGTGCCAGTAGTACCAAATACAGGGTCGACGGCTACACCTTC	TRBV19	NA	NA	TRBJ1-2
CASSPAPGEETQYF	TGTGCCAGCAGCCCCGCCCCCGGGGAGGAGACCCAGTACTTC	TRBV12-3/TRBV12-4	NA	NA	TRBJ2-5
CASWRDGEAFF	TGTGCCAGCTGGCGGGACGGTGAAGCTTTCTTT	TRBV3-1	NA	NA	TRBJ1-1
CASSPVTGPKNIQYF	TGTGCCAGCAGCCCCGTAACCGGACCCAAAAACATTCAGTACTTC	TRBV11-2	NA	once	TRBJ2-4
CASSLDFYEQYF	TGTGCCAGCAGCTTAGATTTCTACGAGCAGTACTTC	TRBV11-2	NA	NA	TRBJ2-7
CASSTRIQGFTEAFF	TGTGCCAGCAGCACCCGGATCCAGGGGTTCACTGAAGCTTTCTTT	TRBV13	NA	NA	TRBJ1-1
CAWSAFRDYGYTF	TGTGCCTGGAGTGCTTTTCGGGACTATGGCTACACCTTC	TRBV30	NA	NA	TRBJ1-2
CASSQEMVVVGKLGAF	TGTGCCAGCAGCCAAGAGATGGTCGTAGTGGGGAAGTTGGGAGCCTTC	TRBV14	NA	NA	TRBJ1-2
CASSYSGPSGTQYF	TGTGCCAGCAGTTACTCGGGGCCCTCGGGGACCCAGTACTTC	TRBV6-5	NA	NA	TRBJ2-5
CSARGGAASPLHF	TGCAGTGCCAGAGGGGGGGCGGCTTCACCCCTCCACTTT	TRBV20-1	NA	NA	TRBJ1-6
CSARDPWMDTGELFF	TGCAGTGCTAGAGATCCATGGATGGACACCGGGGAGCTGTTTTTT	TRBV20-1	NA	NA	TRBJ2-2
CSAKGGTAGGPNEQFF	TGCAGTGCTAAGGGCGGAACTGCGGGGGGGCCCAATGAGCAGTTCTTC	TRBV20-1	TRBD2	NA	TRBJ2-1
CASSVFSGPLHF	TGTGCCAGCAGCGTATTTTCGGGACCCCTCCACTTT	TRBV9	NA	NA	TRBJ1-6
CASRRDRVGDEQFF	TGTGCCAGTAGGCGGGACAGGGTCGGGGATGAGCAGTTCTTC	TRBV19	TRBD1	NA	TRBJ2-1
CASSLTGTDTEAFF	TGCGCCAGCAGCTTGACAGGGACCGACACTGAAGCTTTCTTT	TRBV5-1	NA	NA	TRBJ1-1
CASSQGGENIQYF	TGTGCCAGCAGCCAAGGGGGAGAAAACATTCAGTACTTC	TRBV4-2	NA	NA	TRBJ2-4
CASSQGLQGRETQYF	TGTGCCAGCAGCCAAGGACTGCAGGGACGGGAGACCCAGTACTTC	TRBV3-1	NA	NA	TRBJ2-5
CASSQTGTALGGYTF	TGTGCCAGCAGTCAAACCGGGACAGCCCTAGGGGGCTACACCTTC	TRBV28	TRBD1	NA	TRBJ1-2
CAWSVDLSSYNEQFF	TGTGCCTGGAGTGTAGACCTGAGCTCCTACAATGAGCAGTTCTTC	TRBV30	NA	NA	TRBJ2-1
CASRATGGASYGYTF	TGTGCCAGCAGAGCCACAGGGGGCGCGAGCTATGGCTACACCTTC	TRBV28	TRBD1	NA	TRBJ1-2
CASSLDTGLNNEQFF	TGTGCCAGCAGCCTAGACACTGGCCTAAACAATGAGCAGTTCTTC	TRBV3-1	NA	NA	TRBJ2-1
CSVGTGGQGTQYF	TGCAGCGTCGGTACAGGGGGCCAGGGGACCCAGTACTTC	TRBV29-1	TRBD1	NA	TRBJ2-5
CSARRGSVSPLHF	TGCAGTGCTCGGCGGGGCTCGGTTTCACCCCTCCACTTT	TRBV20-1	NA	NA	TRBJ1-6
CATSGGSRETQYF	TGTGCCACCAGTGGGGGGAGTCGGGAGACCCAGTACTTC	TRBV24-1	NA	NA	TRBJ2-5
CASSWGPLRSGANVLTF	TGTGCCAGCAGCTGGGGGCCACTCCGCTCTGGGGCCAACGTCCTGACTTTC	TRBV7-8	NA	NA	TRBJ2-6
CASSQGGRNTEAFF	TGTGCCAGCAGCCAAGGAGGGAGGAACACTGAAGCTTTCTTT	TRBV3-1	NA	NA	TRBJ1-1
CSAATVSSTDTQYF	TGCAGTGCGGCTACGGTCTCTAGCACAGATACGCAGTATTTT	TRBV20-1	NA	NA	TRBJ2-3
CASITPRRGISTDTQYF	TGTGCCAGCATCACCCCGCGCAGGGGGATTAGCACAGATACGCAGTATTTT	TRBV6-2/TRBV6-3	TRBD1	NA	TRBJ2-3
CSARKAGGPYNEQFF	TGCAGTGCTAGAAAGGCGGGAGGGCCCTACAATGAGCAGTTCTTC	TRBV20-1	TRBD2	NA	TRBJ2-1
CSALQGLGMGGQYF	TGCAGTGCCCTACAGGGCCTAGGGATGGGAGGGCAGTACTTC	TRBV20-1	NA	NA	TRBJ2-7
CASSPPRSLYGYTF	TGTGCCAGCAGCCCGCCTCGTTCCCTCTATGGCTACACCTTC	TRBV3-1	NA	NA	TRBJ1-2
CSAGRHGTEAFF	TGCAGTGCTGGGAGACATGGGACTGAAGCTTTCTTT	TRBV20-1	NA	NA	TRBJ1-1
CASSESGGGASRYF	TGTGCCAGCAGTGAAAGCGGAGGAGGTGCTAGTCGGTACTTC	TRBV6-1	NA	once	TRBJ2-5
CASSQDLAGDTQYF	TGTGCCAGCAGCCAAGATTTGGCCGGAGATACGCAGTATTTT	TRBV3-1	NA	NA	TRBJ2-3
CSVDRGLSTDTQYF	TGCAGCGTTGACAGGGGGCTGAGCACAGATACGCAGTATTTT	TRBV29-1	TRBD1	NA	TRBJ2-3
CAWTPGRGDQPQHF	TGTGCCTGGACCCCAGGACGGGGCGATCAGCCCCAGCATTTT	TRBV30	NA	NA	TRBJ1-5
CSVGDRRGLYEQYF	TGCAGCGTTGGAGACAGGCGGGGGCTCTACGAGCAGTACTTC	TRBV29-1	NA	NA	TRBJ2-7
CASSQDVARDYGYTF	TGTGCCAGCAGCCAAGACGTGGCTCGGGACTATGGCTACACCTTC	TRBV3-1	NA	NA	TRBJ1-2
CASRGGPGKETQYF	TGTGCCAGCAGGGGGGGTCCGGGAAAGGAGACCCAGTACTTC	TRBV12-3/TRBV12-4	NA	NA	TRBJ2-5
CASSIELAVRQFF	TGTGCCAGTAGTATAGAACTAGCGGTTCGCCAGTTCTTC	TRBV19	TRBD2	NA	TRBJ2-1